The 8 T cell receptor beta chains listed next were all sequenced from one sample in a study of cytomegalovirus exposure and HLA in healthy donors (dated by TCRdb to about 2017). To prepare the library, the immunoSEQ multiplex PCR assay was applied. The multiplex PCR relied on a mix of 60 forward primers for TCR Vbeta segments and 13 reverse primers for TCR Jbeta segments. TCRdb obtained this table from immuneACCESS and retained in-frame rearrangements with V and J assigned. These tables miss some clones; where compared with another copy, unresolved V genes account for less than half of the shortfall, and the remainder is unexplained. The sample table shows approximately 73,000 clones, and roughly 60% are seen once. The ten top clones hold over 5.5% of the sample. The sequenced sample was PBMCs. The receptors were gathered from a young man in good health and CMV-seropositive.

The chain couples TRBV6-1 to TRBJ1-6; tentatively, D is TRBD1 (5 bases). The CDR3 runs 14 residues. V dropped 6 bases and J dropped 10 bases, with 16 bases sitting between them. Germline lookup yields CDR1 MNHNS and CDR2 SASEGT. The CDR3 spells CASRGPSGGSPLHF. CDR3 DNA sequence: TGTGCCAGCAGGGGGCCGTCCGGGGGGTCACCCCTCCACTTT.

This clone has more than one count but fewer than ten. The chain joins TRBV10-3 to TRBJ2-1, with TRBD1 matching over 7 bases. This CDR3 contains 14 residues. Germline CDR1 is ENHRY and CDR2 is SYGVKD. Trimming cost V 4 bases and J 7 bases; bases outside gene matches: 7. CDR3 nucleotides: TGTGCCATCAGTGGACAGGGCAGTCGAAATGAGCAGTTCTTC. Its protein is CAISGQGSRNEQFF.

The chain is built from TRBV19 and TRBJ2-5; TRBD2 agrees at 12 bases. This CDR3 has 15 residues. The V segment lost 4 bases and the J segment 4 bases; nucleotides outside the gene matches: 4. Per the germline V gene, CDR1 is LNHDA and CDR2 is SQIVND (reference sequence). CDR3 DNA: TGTGCCAGTAGTAGTCTAGCGGGAGGGGTAGAGACCCAGTACTTC. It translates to CASSSLAGGVETQYF.

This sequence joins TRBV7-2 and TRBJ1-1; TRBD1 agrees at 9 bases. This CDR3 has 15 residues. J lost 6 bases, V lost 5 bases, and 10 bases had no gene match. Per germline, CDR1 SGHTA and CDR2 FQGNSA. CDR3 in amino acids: CASSLRSGQGAEAFF. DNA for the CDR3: TGTGCCAGCAGCCTTAGGTCGGGACAGGGTGCTGAAGCTTTCTTT.

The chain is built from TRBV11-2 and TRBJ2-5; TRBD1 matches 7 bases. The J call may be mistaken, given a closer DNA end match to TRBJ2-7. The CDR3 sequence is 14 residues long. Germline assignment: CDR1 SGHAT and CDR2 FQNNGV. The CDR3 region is CASRRDSVSYEQYF. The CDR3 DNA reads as TGTGCCAGCAGACGGGACAGTGTCTCGTACGAGCAGTACTTC.

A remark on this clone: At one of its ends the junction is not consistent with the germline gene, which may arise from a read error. The CDR3 protein is CASSEWSRNSPPHF. The CDR3 bases are TGTGCCAGCAGTGAATGGAGTCGTAATTCACCCCCCCACTTT. The chain combines TRBV2 with TRBJ1-6; no clear D gene. Looked up from germline, CDR1 is SNHLY and CDR2 is FYNNEI. This CDR3 has 14 residues.

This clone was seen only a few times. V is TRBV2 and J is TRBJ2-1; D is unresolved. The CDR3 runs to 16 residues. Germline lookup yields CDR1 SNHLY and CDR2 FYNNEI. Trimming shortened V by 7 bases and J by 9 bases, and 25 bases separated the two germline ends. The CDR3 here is CASTASAASTASEQFF. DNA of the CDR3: TGTGCCAGCACTGCCTCGGCGGCTAGTACGGCCAGTGAGCAGTTCTTC. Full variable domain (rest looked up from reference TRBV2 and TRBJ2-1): EPEVTQTPSHQVTQMGQEVILRCVPISNHLYFYWYRQILGQKVEFLVSFYNNEISEKSEIFDDQFSVERPDGSNFTLKIRSTKLEDSAMYFCASTASAASTASEQFFGPGTRLTVL.

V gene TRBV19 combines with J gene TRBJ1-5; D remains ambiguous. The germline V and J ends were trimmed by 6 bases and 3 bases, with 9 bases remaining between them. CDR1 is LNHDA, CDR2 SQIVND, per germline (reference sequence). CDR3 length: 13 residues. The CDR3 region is CASRGRDNQPQHF. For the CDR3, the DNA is TGTGCCAGTAGAGGGCGGGACAATCAGCCCCAGCATTTT.